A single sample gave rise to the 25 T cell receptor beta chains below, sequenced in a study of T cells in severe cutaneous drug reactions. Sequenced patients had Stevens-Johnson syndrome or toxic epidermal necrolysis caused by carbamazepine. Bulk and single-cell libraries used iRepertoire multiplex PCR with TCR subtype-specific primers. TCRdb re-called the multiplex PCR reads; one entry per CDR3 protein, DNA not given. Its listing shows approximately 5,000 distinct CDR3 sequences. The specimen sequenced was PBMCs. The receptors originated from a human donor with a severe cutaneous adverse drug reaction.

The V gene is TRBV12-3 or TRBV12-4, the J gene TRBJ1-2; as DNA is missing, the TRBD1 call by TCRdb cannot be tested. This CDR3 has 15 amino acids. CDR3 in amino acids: CASSFGRGWDYGYTF.

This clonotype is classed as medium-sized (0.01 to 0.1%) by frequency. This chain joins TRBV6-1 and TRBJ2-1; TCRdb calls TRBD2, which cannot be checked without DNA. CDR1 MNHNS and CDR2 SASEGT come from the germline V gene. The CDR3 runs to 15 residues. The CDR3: CASSELAGGYNEQFF.

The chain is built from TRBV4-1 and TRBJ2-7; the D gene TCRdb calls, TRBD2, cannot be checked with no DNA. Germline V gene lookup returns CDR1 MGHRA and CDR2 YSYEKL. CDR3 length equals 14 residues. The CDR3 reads CASSQVRDSDEQYF.

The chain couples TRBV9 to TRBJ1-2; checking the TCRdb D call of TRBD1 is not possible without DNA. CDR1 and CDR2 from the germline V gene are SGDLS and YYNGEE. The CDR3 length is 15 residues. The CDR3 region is CASSAGTGDYYGYTF.

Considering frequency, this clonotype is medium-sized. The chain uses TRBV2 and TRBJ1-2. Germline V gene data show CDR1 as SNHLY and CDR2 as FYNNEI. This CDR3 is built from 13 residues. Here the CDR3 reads CASSDGRYYGYTF. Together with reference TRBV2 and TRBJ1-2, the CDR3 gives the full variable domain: EPEVTQTPSHQVTQMGQEVILRCVPISNHLYFYWYRQILGQKVEFLVSFYNNEISEKSEIFDDQFSVERPDGSNFTLKIRSTKLEDSAMYFCASSDGRYYGYTFGSGTRLTVV.

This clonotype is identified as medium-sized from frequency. The CDR3 protein is CASSQELGHEQFF. The chain has TRBV4-2 and TRBJ2-1. The CDR3 runs 13 residues. Germline V gene lookup returns CDR1 LGHNA and CDR2 YNFKEQ.

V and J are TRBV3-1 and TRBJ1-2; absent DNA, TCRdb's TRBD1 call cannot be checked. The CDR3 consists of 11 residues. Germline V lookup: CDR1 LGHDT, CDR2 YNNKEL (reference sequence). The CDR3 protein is CATETGYGYTF.

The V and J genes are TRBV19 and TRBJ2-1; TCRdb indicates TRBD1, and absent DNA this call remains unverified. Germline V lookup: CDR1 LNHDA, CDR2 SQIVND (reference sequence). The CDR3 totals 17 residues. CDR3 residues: CASSPSLSFASYNEQFF. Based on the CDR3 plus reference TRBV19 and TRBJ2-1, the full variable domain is DGGITQSPKYLFRKEGQNVTLSCEQNLNHDAMYWYRQDPGQGLRLIYYSQIVNDFQKGDIAEGYSVSREKKESFPLTVTSAQKNPTAFYLCASSPSLSFASYNEQFFGPGTRLTVL.

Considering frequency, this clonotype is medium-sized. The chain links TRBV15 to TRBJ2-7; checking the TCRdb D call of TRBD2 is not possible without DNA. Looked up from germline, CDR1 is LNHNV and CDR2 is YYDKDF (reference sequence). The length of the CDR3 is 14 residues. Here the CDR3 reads CATGSGVKPYEQYF.

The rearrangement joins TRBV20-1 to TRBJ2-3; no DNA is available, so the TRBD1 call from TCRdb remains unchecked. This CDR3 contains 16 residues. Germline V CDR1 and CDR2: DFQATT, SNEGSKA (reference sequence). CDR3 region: CSAQATSGGRTDTQYF.

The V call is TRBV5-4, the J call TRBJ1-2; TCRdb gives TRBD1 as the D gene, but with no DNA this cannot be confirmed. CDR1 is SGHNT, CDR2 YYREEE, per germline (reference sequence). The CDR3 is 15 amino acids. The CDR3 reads CASSLSGGFKDGYTF.

CDR3 sequence reads: CSADPGWNHNSPLHF. The chain has TRBV20-1 and TRBJ1-6; TCRdb lists TRBD1, though no DNA is available to test this call. Germline-derived CDR1 and CDR2 are DFQATT and SNEGSKA (reference sequence). This CDR3 is 15 amino acids long.

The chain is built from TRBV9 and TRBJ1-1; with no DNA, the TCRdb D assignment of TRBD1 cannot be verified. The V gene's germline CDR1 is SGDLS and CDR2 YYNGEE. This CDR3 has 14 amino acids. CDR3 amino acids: CASSATGTSTEAFF.

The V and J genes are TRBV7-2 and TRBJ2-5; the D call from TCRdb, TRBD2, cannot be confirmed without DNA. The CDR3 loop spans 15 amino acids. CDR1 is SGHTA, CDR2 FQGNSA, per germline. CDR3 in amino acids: CASSLVPGRQETQYF.

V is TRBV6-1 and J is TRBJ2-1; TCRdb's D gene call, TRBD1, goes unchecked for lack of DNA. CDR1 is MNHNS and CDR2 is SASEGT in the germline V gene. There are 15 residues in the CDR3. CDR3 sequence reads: CASSSDRTATDEQFF.

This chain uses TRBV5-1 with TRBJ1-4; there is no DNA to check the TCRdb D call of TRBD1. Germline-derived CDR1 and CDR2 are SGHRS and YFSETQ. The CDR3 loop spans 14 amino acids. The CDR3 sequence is CASSLRQDKEKLFF. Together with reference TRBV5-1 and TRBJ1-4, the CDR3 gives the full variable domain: KAGVTQTPRYLIKTRGQQVTLSCSPISGHRSVSWYQQTPGQGLQFLFEYFSETQRNKGNFPGRFSGRQFSNSRSEMNVSTLELGDSALYLCASSLRQDKEKLFFGSGTQLSVL.

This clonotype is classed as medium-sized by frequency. This CDR3 is CASSLQGVGQPQHF. This chain joins TRBV27 and TRBJ1-5. CDR3 length equals 14 residues. In germline, CDR1 is MNHEY, CDR2 SMNVEV (reference sequence).

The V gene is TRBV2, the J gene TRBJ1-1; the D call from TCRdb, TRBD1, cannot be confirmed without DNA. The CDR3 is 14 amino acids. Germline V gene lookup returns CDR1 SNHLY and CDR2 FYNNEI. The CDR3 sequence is CASRAGVASTEAFF.

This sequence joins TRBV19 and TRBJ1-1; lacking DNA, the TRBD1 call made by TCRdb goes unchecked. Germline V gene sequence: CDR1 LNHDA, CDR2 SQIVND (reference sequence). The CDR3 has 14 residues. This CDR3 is CAITLGGAGTEAFF.

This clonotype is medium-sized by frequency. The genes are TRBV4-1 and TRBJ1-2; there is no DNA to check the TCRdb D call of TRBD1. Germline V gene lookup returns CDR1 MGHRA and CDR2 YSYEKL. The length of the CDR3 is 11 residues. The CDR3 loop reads CASSQGQGYTF.

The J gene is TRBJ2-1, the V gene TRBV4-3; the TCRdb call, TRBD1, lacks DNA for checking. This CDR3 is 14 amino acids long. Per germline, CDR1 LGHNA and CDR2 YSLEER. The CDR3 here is CASSQAPNYNEQFF.

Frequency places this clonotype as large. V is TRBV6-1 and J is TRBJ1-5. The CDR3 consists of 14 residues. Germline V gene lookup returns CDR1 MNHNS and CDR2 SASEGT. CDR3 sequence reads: CASSPMNSNQPQHF.

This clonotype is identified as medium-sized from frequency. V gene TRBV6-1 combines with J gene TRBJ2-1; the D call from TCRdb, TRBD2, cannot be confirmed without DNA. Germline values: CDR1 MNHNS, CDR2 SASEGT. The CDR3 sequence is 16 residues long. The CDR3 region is CASSASSGSSYNEQFF.

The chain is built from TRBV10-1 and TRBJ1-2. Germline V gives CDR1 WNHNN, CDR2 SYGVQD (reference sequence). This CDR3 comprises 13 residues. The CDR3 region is CASKIDRSYGYTF.

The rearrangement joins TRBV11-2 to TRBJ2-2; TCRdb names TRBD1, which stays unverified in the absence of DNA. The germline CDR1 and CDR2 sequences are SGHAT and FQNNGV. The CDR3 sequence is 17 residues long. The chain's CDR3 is CASSLDLSGQNTGELFF.